The 2 T cell receptor beta chains given below trace back to one sample, sequenced in a study of blood T cell repertoires in COVID-19. Produced via immunoSEQ multiplex PCR; TCRdb's table is partial and in-frame only. There are 120,000 to 150,000 clones in the sample; almost 85% occur only once, and approximately 16% lies in the top ten. Sequenced material: peripheral blood. The receptors shown here come from a human donor with acute or convalescent COVID-19. The donor label of this sample is uncertain.

The CDR3 reads CASSQGTGGYTF. CDR3 bases: TGTGCCAGCAGCCAAGGGACAGGTGGCTACACCTTC. The rearrangement links TRBV3-1 (or the pseudogene TRBV3-2) to TRBJ1-2; 7 bases are a match to TRBD1. V shed 1 base and J 7 bases; nucleotides not matched to a gene: 0. The CDR3 consists of 12 residues. In germline, CDR1 is LGHDT, CDR2 YNNKEL (reference sequence).

The V gene is TRBV19, the J gene TRBJ1-2; TRBD1 matches at 7 bases. Germline V gives CDR1 LNHDA, CDR2 SQIVND (reference sequence). Losses at the gene ends were 6 bases for V and 2 bases for J; bases not matched to a gene: 6. The CDR3 length is 14 residues. Here the CDR3 reads CASRDGQANYGYTF. The CDR3 DNA reads TGTGCCAGTAGGGATGGACAGGCGAACTATGGCTACACCTTC.